This T cell receptor (beta chain) was sequenced during a study of long-term antiretroviral therapy in people with HIV (dated by TCRdb to between 2020 and 2023). Background for the entire study: The earliest samples were collected about a decade before the 2015 WHO recommendation for immediate ART, when ART was typically delayed until CD4 counts fell. A total of 192 cryopreserved PBMC samples came from 25 to 35 adults with confirmed HIV infection and were collected serially over a mean of roughly 6 years (range 1-12). Test extractions of a monoclonal T-cell line alongside some 35 polyclonal samples showed no cross-contamination during QIAcube processing. About 35% of the 30 participants with HIV were female. A retrospective serial study tested whether ART initiation and durable HIV suppression were associated with changes in peripheral blood TRB repertoire composition and diversity.

Sequences SGDLS (CDR1) and YYNGEE (CDR2) are obtained from the germline V gene. The CDR3 contains 15 residues, cysteine and phenylalanine counted. The entry retains the CDR3 DNA only, 45 bases that are in frame from base 1. V loses 3 bases of germline sequence and J loses 4 bases, and the interval between the two ends is 16 bases. Inclusion was restricted to participants for whom at least one PBMC sample before ART initiation and at least two post-ART samples were available. Every participant with HIV received treatment in the United States of America. Before DNA extraction, cryopreserved samples of about 0.9-11 million PBMC were thawed and then washed. At the time of the earliest PBMC sample, participants with HIV were aged between roughly 20 and 54 years. Each participant contributed PBMC samples from 1-4 timepoints before ART initiation and 2-8 timepoints after ART initiation, with a median of 7 samples. For every participant, serial HIV viral load, CD4+ T-cell count, ART history and demographic data were obtained. Genomic DNA was extracted from unsorted PBMC with a Qiagen kit on a QIAcube, with processing performed in batches of 12 samples.

On the study overall, not on this receptor specifically: Because pre-ART samples had limited cell numbers, profiling was done on unsorted PBMC rather than on sorted CD4+ and CD8+ T cells. Starting ART was linked to a significant rise in TRB diversity, yet even with long-term ART the diversity remained significantly lower than in transplant donor controls. Owing to limited PBMC availability, only the TCR beta chain was sequenced, without alpha chain pairing. Inferences about post-ART repertoire changes were limited because no data were available on ART adherence, viral resistance or therapy changes. Expanded TRB clones identified before ART initiation dominated the repertoire at all time points, although this dominance fluctuated and declined in many PLHIV after ART. HIV repertoires had narrower CDR3 length ranges than controls, and the network structure suggested an antigen-experienced repertoire that shifted only slightly toward naive after ART. The samples span the years 2004 to 2017, and the ART regimens used may be less effective than current regimens.

On this clone: The antigen this receptor binds is unknown. It has no much larger one-base neighbor in the sample; base qualities were not kept.

Sequencing of the TRB variable region was done with the immunoSEQ hsTCRB v3.0 assay at survey level resolution. TRB sequencing targeted a depth of about 40,000-55,000 T-cell genomes per sample. TRB libraries were pooled and sequenced on an Illumina MiSeq using a v3 150-cycle kit. The authors processed their data as follows. Repertoire analysis ran in R within a reproducible Nextflow workflow covering QC, data transformation and analysis. Custom analyses were implemented in LymphoSeq2, an R package for AIRR-Seq data exploration. After excluding a few samples that yielded fewer than 5000 total TRB sequences, approximately 180 HIV repertoires remained for analysis. Among the roughly 190 retained HIV repertoires, approximately 59 were collected before ART initiation and 129 after ART initiation. Each repertoire was downsampled to 5000 TRB nucleotide sequences, and summary statistics were averaged across 100 downsampling iterations. Only TRB sequences with CDR3 regions of at least seven amino acids were retained for analysis. Two measures captured diversity: a Shannon entropy-derived clonality score and the Gini coefficient. In the repertoire networks, any two of the top 5000 CDR3 amino acid sequences were linked whenever the two sequences differed by an edit distance of one. GLIPH2 predicted antigen specificity groups and MHC restriction for TRB CDR3 amino acid sequences. Known CMV, EBV, HIV or tissue antigen associations were flagged by matching CDR3 amino acid sequences against VDJdb and McPAS-TCR. Pre-ART, post-ART and control groups were compared with Wilcoxon signed-rank tests and Holm-Bonferroni correction. TCRdb mirrors the immuneACCESS table, restricted to in-frame sequences. Some clones are absent from its copies; in checked studies, under half trace to an unresolved V gene, and the reason for the others is unknown. That table gives V, J and clone size, and the DNA gave D and trimming. A total of fewer than 40,000 clones appear in this sample, around 97% of them only once. The biggest ten clones account for around 3.1% of the sample.

This TCR derives from a man younger than 45 with HIV. The chain is assembled from TRBV9 and TRBJ1-2; confidence is insufficient to name the D gene. Sequencing was performed on unsorted PBMCs, taken 6.9 years after starting antiretroviral therapy. CDR3 protein: CASSGPATRGYGYTF. The DNA sequence reads TGTGCCAGCAGCGGACCCGCCACTCGAGGCTATGGCTACACCTTC.